Following are 10 T cell receptor beta chains from one sample sequenced in a study of CD8 T cells in ankylosing spondylitis. General study results and limits: Ankylosing spondylitis blood appeared to carry a characteristic TCR beta motif of roughly eight highly homologous variants.

Their antigens remain unidentified. TCRdb re-called the 5' RACE reads through MiXCR, storing one row per CDR3 protein. The table has fewer than 750,000 distinct CDR3 sequences, 15% to 20% seen once. Source material: blood, either unsorted or a sorted T cell fraction (not recorded which). The receptors come from a male donor with ankylosing spondylitis.

The CDR3 DNA sequence: TGTGCCAGCAGTTCTACTAGCGGGAGGAAGGGGATGCAGTTCTTC. Translating it yields CASSSTSGRKGMQFF. The chain recombines TRBV12-3 or TRBV12-4 with TRBJ2-1, with 12 bases identical to TRBD2. CDR3 size: 15 residues. After removal of 4 bases from V and 12 bases from J, the junction contained 10 bases not matched to a gene.

V is TRBV24-1 and J is TRBJ2-1, with D perhaps matching TRBD1 (6 bases). Germline V lookup: CDR1 KGHDR, CDR2 SFDVKD. V was shortened by 0 bases and J by 0 bases, with 11 bases between the two germline ends. This CDR3 contains 17 residues. CDR3 loop: CATSDLGTDSSYNEQFF. CDR3 sequence (DNA): TGTGCCACCAGTGATTTGGGGACGGACAGCTCCTACAATGAGCAGTTCTTC.

This clonotype has only a few counts. J is TRBJ2-1 and V is TRBV7-9; tentatively, D is TRBD1 (6 bases). CDR3 length equals 13 residues. Germline CDR1 is SEHNR and CDR2 is FQNEAQ (reference sequence). V was trimmed by 5 bases and J by 7 bases, leaving 12 bases between them. CDR3 bases: TGTGCCAGCAGCCAGGGGTCTCTGAATGAGCAGTTCTTC. Residues: CASSQGSLNEQFF.

This clonotype was found many times. The chain employs TRBV6-6 and TRBJ2-7; maybe TRBD1 (6 bases). V lost 2 bases, J lost 7 bases, and 9 bases lay in between. The CDR3 covers 12 residues. Germline CDR1 MNHNY, CDR2 SVGAGI (reference sequence). Here the CDR3 DNA reads TGTGCCAGCAGTTACAGTACAGGGGAGCAGTACTTC. This gives the protein CASSYSTGEQYF.

This clonotype was counted a few times. This chain uses TRBV12-3 or TRBV12-4 with TRBJ2-7; D might be TRBD2 (6 bases). With 7 bases removed from V and 3 bases from J, the gap between germline ends came to 13 bases. This CDR3 comprises 13 residues. The CDR3 loop is CASTLRDFYEQYF. The DNA of the CDR3 is TGTGCCAGCACTCTCCGGGACTTCTACGAGCAGTACTTC.

The chain recombines TRBV20-1 with TRBJ2-7; D is unresolved. The V and J ends lost 0 bases and 2 bases respectively, with 8 bases between them. Germline V gene data show CDR1 as DFQATT and CDR2 as SNEGSKA (reference sequence). This CDR3 has 13 amino acids. Written as DNA, the CDR3 is TGCAGTGCTAGAGATTGGTCGCCCTACGAGCAGTACTTC. It specifies CSARDWSPYEQYF.

A few counts support this clonotype. The rearrangement links TRBV4-3 to TRBJ2-7; either TRBD1 or TRBD2 may fit D (6 bases each). The CDR3 is 15 amino acids. Trimming took off 0 bases at V and 0 bases at J, with 9 bases between the two ends. The germline gives CDR1 LGHNA, CDR2 YSLEER. The CDR3 loop reads CASSQDSGASYEQYF. In DNA, the CDR3 is TGCGCCAGCAGCCAAGATTCGGGGGCCTCCTACGAGCAGTACTTC.

This clonotype was picked up a small number of times. The genes are TRBV27 and TRBJ1-1; D gene uncertain. Germline V gene lookup returns CDR1 MNHEY and CDR2 SMNVEV (reference sequence). Trimming removed 3 bases from V and 0 bases from J, with 8 bases in between. CDR3 length: 14 residues. CDR3 amino acids: CASSFNSMNTEAFF. The CDR3 DNA is TGTGCCAGCAGTTTCAACAGTATGAACACTGAAGCTTTCTTT.

This clonotype was seen only a few times. This chain connects TRBV10-1 to TRBJ1-2; D remains ambiguous. V was cut by 3 bases and J by 4 bases, with 12 bases left in between. The CDR3 runs 14 residues. The germline V gene encodes CDR1 WNHNN and CDR2 SYGVQD (reference sequence). The CDR3 here is CASSERVGSYGYTF. In DNA, the CDR3 is TGCGCCAGCAGTGAACGGGTTGGTAGCTATGGCTACACCTTC.

This chain connects TRBV6-5 to TRBJ2-1, with a tentative D call TRBD2 (7 bases). CDR1 is MNHEY, CDR2 SVGAGI, per germline. The CDR3 has 12 residues. Between the trimmed V and J ends, which lost 6 bases and 12 bases, there was a span of 15 bases. The CDR3 DNA follows: TGTGCCAGCAGGCGGGCGGGGGCCGGGCAGTTCTTC. Its translation is CASRRAGAGQFF.